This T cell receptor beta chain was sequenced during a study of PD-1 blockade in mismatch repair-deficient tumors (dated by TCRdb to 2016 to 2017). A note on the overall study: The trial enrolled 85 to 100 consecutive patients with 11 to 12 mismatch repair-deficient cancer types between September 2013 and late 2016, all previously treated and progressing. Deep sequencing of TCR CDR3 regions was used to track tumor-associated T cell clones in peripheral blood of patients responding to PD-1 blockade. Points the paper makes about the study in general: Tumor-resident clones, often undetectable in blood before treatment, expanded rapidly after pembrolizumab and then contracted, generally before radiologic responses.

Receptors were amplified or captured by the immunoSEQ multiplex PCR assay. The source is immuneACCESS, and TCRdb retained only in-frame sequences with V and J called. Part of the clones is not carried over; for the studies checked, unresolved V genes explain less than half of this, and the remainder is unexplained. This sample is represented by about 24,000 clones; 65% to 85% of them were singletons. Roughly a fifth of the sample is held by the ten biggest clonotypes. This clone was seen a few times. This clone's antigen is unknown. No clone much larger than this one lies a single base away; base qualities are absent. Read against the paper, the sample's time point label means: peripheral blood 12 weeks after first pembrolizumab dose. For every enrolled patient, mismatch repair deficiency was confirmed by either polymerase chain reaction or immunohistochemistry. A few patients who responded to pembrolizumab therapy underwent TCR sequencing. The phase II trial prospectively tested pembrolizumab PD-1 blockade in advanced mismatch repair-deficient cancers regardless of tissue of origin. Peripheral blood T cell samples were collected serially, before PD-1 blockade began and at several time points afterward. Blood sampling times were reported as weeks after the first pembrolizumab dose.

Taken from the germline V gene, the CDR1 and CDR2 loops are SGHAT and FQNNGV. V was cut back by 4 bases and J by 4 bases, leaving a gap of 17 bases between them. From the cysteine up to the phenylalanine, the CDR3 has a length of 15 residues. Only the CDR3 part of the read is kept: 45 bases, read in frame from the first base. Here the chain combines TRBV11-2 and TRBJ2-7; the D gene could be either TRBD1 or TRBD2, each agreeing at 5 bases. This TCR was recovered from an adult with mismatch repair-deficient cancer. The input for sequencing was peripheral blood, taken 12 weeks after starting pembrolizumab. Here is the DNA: TGTGCCAGCAGCTCCGTCGGGACCATGACATACGAGCAGTACTTC. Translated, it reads CASSSVGTMTYEQYF.